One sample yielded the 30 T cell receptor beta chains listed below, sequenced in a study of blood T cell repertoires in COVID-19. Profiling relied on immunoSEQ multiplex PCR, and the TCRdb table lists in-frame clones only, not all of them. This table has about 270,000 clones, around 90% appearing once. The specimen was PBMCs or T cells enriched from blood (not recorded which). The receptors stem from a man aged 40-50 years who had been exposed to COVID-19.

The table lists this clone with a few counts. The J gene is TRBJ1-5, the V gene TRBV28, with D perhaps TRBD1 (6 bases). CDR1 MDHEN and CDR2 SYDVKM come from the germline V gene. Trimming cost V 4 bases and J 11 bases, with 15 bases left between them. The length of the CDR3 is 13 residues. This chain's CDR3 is CASSSTDRIAQHF. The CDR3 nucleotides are TGTGCCAGCAGTTCCACGGACAGAATAGCCCAGCATTTT.

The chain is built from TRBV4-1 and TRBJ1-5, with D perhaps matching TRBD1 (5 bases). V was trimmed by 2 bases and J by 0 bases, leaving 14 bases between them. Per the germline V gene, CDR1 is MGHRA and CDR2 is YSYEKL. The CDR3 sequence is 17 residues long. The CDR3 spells CASSQNPGLNSNQPQHF. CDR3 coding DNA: TGCGCCAGCAGCCAAAACCCGGGACTTAATAGCAATCAGCCCCAGCATTTT.

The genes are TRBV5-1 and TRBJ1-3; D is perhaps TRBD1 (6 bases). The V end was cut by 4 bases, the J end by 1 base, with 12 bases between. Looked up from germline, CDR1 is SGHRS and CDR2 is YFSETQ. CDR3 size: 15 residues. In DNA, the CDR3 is TGCGCCAGCAGCGGCAGGGGAATATCTGGAAACACCATATATTTT. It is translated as CASSGRGISGNTIYF.

The CDR3 DNA reads TGCGCCAGCGCGGTTAGGGGAGGCACTTACGAGCAGTACTTC. It specifies CASAVRGGTYEQYF. The genes are TRBV5-1 and TRBJ2-7, with TRBD2 as a possible D gene (6 bases). From germline, CDR1 is SGHRS and CDR2 YFSETQ. V lost 7 bases, J lost 4 bases, and 18 bases lay in between. The length of the CDR3 is 14 residues.

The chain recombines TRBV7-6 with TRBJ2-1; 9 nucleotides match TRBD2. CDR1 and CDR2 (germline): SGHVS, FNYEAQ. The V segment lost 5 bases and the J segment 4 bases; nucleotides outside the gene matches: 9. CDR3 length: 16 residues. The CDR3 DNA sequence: TGTGCCAGCAGCCCCTTTTGGACTAGCGATTACAATGAGCAGTTCTTC. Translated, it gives CASSPFWTSDYNEQFF.

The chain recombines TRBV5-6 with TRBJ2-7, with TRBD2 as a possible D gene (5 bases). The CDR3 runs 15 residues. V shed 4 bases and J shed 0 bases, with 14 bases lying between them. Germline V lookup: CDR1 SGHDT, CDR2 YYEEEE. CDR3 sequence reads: CASSHDYRLSYEQYF. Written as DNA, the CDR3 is TGTGCCAGCAGCCACGACTACCGCCTCTCCTACGAGCAGTACTTC.

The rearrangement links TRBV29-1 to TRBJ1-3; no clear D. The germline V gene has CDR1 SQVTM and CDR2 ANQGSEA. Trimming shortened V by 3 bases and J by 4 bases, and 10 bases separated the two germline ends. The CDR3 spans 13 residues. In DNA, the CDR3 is TGCAGCGTTGATGTACAGTTAGGAAACACCATATATTTT. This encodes CSVDVQLGNTIYF.

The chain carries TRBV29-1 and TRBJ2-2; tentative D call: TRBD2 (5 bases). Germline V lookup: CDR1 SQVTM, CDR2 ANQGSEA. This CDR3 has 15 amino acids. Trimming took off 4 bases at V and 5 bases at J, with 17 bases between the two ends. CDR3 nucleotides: TGCAGCGTTGCCGGTCGGACGGGGTCAACCGGGGAGCTGTTTTTT. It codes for CSVAGRTGSTGELFF.

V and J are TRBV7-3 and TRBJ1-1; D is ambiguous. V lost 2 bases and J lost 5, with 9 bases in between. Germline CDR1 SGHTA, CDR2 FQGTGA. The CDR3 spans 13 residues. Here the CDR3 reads CASSLLGLTEAFF. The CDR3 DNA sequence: TGTGCCAGCAGCTTACTCGGGTTGACTGAAGCTTTCTTT.

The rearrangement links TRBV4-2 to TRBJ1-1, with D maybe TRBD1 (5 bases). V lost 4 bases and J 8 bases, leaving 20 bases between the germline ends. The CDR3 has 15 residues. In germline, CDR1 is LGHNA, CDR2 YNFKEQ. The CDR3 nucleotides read TGTGCCAGCAGCCCGGGTAGCGGGGCGCTGGGCGAAGCTTTCTTT. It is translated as CASSPGSGALGEAFF.

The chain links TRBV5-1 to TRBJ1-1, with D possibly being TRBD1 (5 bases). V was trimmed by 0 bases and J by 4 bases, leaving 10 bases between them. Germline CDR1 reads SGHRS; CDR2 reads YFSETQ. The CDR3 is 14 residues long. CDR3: CASSLGGGGTEAFF. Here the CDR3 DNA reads TGCGCCAGCAGCTTGGGTGGGGGAGGCACTGAAGCTTTCTTT. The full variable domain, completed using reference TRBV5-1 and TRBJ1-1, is KAGVTQTPRYLIKTRGQQVTLSCSPISGHRSVSWYQQTPGQGLQFLFEYFSETQRNKGNFPGRFSGRQFSNSRSEMNVSTLELGDSALYLCASSLGGGGTEAFFGQGTRLTVV.

CDR3 in amino acids: CAWSVANEQFF. The CDR3 DNA is TGTGCCTGGAGTGTAGCAAATGAGCAGTTCTTC. J is TRBJ2-1 and V is TRBV30; D gene uncertain. V was clipped by 0 bases and J by 7 bases, with 4 bases between them. Germline V CDR1 and CDR2: GTSNPN, SVGIG (reference sequence). The CDR3 extends over 11 amino acids.

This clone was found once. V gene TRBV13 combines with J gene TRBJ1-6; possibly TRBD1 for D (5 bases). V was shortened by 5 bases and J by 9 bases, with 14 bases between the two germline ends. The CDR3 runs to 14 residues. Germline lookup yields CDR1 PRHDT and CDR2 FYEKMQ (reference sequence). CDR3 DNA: TGTGCCAGCAGCCCTCGGGGGGGAAGTTCACCCCTCCACTTT. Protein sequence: CASSPRGGSSPLHF.

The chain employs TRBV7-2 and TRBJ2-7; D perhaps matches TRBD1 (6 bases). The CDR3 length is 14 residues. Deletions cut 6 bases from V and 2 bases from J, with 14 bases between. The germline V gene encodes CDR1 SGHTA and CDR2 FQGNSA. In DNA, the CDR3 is TGTGCCAGCAGAGCTCCGGGACATCCCTACGAGCAGTACTTC. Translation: CASRAPGHPYEQYF.

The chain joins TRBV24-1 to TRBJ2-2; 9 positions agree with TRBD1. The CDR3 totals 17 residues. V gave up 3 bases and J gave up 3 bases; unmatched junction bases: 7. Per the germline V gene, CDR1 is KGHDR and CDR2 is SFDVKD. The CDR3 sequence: CATSDDGQGRDTGELFF. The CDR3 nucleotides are TGTGCCACCAGTGATGATGGACAGGGGAGGGACACCGGGGAGCTGTTTTTT.

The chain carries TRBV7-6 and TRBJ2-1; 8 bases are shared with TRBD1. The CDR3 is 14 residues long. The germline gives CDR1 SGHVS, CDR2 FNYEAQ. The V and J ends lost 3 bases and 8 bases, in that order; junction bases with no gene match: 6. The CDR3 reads CASSLPTGEYEQFF. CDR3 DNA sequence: TGTGCCAGCAGCTTGCCGACAGGGGAATATGAGCAGTTCTTC.

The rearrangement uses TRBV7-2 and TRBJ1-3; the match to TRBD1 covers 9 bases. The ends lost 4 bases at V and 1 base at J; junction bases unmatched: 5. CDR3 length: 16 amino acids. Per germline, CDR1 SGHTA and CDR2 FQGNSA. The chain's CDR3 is CASSSTQGASGNTIYF. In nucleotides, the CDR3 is TGTGCCAGCAGCTCGACACAGGGGGCTTCTGGAAACACCATATATTTT. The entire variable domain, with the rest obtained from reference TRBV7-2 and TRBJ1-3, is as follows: GAGVSQSPSNKVTEKGKDVELRCDPISGHTALYWYRQSLGQGLEFLIYFQGNSAPDKSGLPSDRFSAERTGGSVSTLTIQRTQQEDSAVYLCASSSTQGASGNTIYFGEGSWLTVV.

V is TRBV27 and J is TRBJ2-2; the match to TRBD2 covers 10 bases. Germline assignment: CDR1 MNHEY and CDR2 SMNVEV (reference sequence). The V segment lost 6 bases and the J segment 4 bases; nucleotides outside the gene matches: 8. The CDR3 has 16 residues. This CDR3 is CASSHRTSGSTGELFF. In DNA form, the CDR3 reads TGTGCCAGCAGCCATAGGACTAGCGGCAGCACCGGGGAGCTGTTTTTT.

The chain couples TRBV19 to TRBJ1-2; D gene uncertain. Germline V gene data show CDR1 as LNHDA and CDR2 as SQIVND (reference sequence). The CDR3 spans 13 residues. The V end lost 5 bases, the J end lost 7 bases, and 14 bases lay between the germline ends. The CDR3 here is CASSSFRESGYTF. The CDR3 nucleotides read TGTGCCAGTAGTTCCTTCCGGGAAAGTGGCTACACCTTC. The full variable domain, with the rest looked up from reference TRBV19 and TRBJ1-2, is DGGITQSPKYLFRKEGQNVTLSCEQNLNHDAMYWYRQDPGQGLRLIYYSQIVNDFQKGDIAEGYSVSREKKESFPLTVTSAQKNPTAFYLCASSSFRESGYTFGSGTRLTVV.

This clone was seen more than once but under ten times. CDR3 nucleotide sequence: TGTGCCAGCTCACCCCAGCCATGGACAGGGGGTTACACCATATATTTT. It specifies CASSPQPWTGGYTIYF. The chain is built from TRBV18 and TRBJ1-3, with TRBD1 matching 10 bases. The V and J ends lost 3 bases and 8 bases, in that order; junction bases with no gene match: 10. Per germline, CDR1 KGHSH and CDR2 LQKENI. The CDR3 has 16 residues.

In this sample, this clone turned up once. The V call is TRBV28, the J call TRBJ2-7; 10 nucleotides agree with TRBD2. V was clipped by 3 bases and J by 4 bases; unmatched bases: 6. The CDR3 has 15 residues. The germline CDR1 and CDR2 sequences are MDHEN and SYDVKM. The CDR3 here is CASSLRAGGTYEQYF. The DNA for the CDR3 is TGTGCCAGCAGTTTGCGAGCGGGAGGGACGTACGAGCAGTACTTC.

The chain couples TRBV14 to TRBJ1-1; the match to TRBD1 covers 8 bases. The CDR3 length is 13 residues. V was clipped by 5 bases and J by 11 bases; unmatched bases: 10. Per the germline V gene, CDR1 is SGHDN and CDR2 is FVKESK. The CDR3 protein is CASSARDRQSAFF. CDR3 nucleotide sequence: TGTGCCAGCAGCGCCCGGGACAGGCAGTCGGCTTTCTTT.

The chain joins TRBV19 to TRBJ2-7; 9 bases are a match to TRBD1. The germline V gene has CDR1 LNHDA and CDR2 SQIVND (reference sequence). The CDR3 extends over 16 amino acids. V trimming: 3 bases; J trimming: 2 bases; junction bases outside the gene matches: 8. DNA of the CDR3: TGTGCCAGTAGTATCATCTCTGGGGACAGGGCCTACGAGCAGTACTTC. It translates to CASSIISGDRAYEQYF.

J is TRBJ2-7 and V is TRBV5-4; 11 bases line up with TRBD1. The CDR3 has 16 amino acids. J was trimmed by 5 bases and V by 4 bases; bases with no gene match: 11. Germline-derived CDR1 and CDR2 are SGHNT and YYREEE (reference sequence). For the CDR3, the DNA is TGTGCCAGCAGCCCATGGACAGGGGGCAATTCCAACGAGCAGTACTTC. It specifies CASSPWTGGNSNEQYF.

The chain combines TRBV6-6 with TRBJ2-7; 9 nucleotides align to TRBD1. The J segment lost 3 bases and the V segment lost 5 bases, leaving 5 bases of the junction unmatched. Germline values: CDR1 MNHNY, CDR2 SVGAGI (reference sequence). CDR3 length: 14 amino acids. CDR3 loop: CASSRTGAGYEQYF. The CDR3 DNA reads TGTGCCAGCAGTCGGACAGGGGCCGGCTACGAGCAGTACTTC.

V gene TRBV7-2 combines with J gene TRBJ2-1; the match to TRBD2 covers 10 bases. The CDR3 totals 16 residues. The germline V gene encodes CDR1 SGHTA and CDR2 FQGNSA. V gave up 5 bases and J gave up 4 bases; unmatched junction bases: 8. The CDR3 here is CASSPYSSGRYNEQFF. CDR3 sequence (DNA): TGTGCCAGCAGCCCATACTCTAGCGGGAGATACAATGAGCAGTTCTTC.

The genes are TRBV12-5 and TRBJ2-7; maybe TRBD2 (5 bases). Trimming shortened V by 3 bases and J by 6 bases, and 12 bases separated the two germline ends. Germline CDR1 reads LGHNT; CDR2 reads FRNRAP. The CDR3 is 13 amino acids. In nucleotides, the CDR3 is TGTGCTAGTGGTTTCTCGGGGTTCGGCGAGCAGTACTTC. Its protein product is CASGFSGFGEQYF. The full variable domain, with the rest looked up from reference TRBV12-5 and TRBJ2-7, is DARVTQTPRHKVTEMGQEVTMRCQPILGHNTVFWYRQTMMQGLELLAYFRNRAPLDDSGMPKDRFSAEMPDATLATLKIQPSEPRDSAVYFCASGFSGFGEQYFGPGTRLTVT.

As DNA, the CDR3 is TGTGCCAGCAGCGACCCGACAGGGTTTGAGCAGTTCTTC. Translated: CASSDPTGFEQFF. The gene calls are TRBV9 and TRBJ2-1, with 7 bases fitting TRBD1. V gave up 3 bases and J gave up 9 bases; unmatched junction bases: 6. The CDR3 extends over 13 amino acids. Germline values: CDR1 SGDLS, CDR2 YYNGEE.

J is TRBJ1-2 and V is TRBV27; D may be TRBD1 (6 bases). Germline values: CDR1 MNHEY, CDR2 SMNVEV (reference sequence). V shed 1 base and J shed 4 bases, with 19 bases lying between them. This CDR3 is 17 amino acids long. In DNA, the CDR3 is TGTGCCAGCAGTTTATATGGAGGGGGAGGGCCCGCCTATGGCTACACCTTC. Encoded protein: CASSLYGGGGPAYGYTF.

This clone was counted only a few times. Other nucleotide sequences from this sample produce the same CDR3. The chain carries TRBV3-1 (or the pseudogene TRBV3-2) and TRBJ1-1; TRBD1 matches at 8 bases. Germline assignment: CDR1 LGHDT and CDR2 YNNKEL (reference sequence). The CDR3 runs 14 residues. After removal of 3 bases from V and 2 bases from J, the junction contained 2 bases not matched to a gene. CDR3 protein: CASSQGQANTEAFF. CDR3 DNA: TGTGCCAGCAGCCAGGGACAGGCAAACACTGAAGCTTTCTTT.